The 9 T cell receptor beta chains below come from one sample, sequenced in a study of blood T cell repertoires in COVID-19. Measured with immunoSEQ multiplex PCR; TCRdb has only the in-frame clones, and not every one. The data show about 60,000 clones, about four fifths seen once. The sample consisted of peripheral blood. The receptor source for this set is a man in his 60s with COVID-19, enrolled during active disease.

This chain uses TRBV13 with TRBJ2-3; TRBD2 matches 10 bases. Trimming took 4 bases from V and 0 from J; bases not matched to a gene: 10. Germline-derived CDR1 and CDR2 are PRHDT and FYEKMQ (reference sequence). The length of the CDR3 is 18 residues. CDR3 DNA: TGTGCCAGCAGCTCGTCAGCCCAGCGGGAGGGAAGCACAGATACGCAGTATTTT. Translated: CASSSSAQREGSTDTQYF.

The rearrangement uses TRBV6-5 and TRBJ2-7; 7 bases map to TRBD1. Germline V gene sequence: CDR1 MNHEY, CDR2 SVGAGI. The CDR3 runs to 13 residues. V gave up 6 bases and J gave up 7 bases; unmatched junction bases: 9. The CDR3 protein is CASRGTELREQYF. CDR3 sequence (DNA): TGTGCCAGCAGAGGGACAGAGCTACGAGAGCAGTACTTC.

This chain connects TRBV4-2 to TRBJ2-5; no definite D call. V shed 4 bases and J shed 2 bases, with 14 bases lying between them. Germline CDR1 reads LGHNA; CDR2 reads YNFKEQ. There are 15 residues in the CDR3. DNA for the CDR3: TGTGCCAGCAGCCCAGTTAATGGTTATCAAGAGACCCAGTACTTC. Amino acids: CASSPVNGYQETQYF.

The rearrangement links TRBV12-3 or TRBV12-4 to TRBJ2-7; 8 nucleotides line up with TRBD1. The CDR3 covers 13 residues. The junction had 3 bases not matched to a gene; V was cut back by 1 base and J by 7 bases. The CDR3 is CASSLDRGSEQYF. The CDR3 nucleotides read TGTGCCAGCAGTTTAGACAGGGGGAGTGAGCAGTACTTC.

V and J are TRBV6-6 and TRBJ2-7; 9 bases match TRBD2. The CDR3 consists of 16 residues. Germline V gives CDR1 MNHNY, CDR2 SVGAGI (reference sequence). V lost 6 bases, J lost 1 base, and 10 bases stayed unmatched. CDR3 sequence: CASRQVAGARSYEQYF. As DNA, the CDR3 is TGTGCCAGCAGACAGGTAGCGGGAGCACGGTCCTACGAGCAGTACTTC.

This clone has just a few counts. The J gene is TRBJ1-1, the V gene TRBV3-1 (or the pseudogene TRBV3-2); D call uncertain. The germline V gene has CDR1 LGHDT and CDR2 YNNKEL (reference sequence). The CDR3 runs 12 residues. V gave up 5 bases and J gave up 1 base, with 5 bases separating them. The CDR3 loop reads CASSGRNTEAFF. The CDR3 DNA reads as TGTGCCAGCAGCGGGCGGAACACTGAAGCTTTCTTT.

The chain carries TRBV11-2 and TRBJ2-1; 11 positions match TRBD2. In germline, CDR1 is SGHAT, CDR2 FQNNGV. V shed 5 bases, J shed 6 bases, and the junction held 12 bases outside the gene matches. The CDR3 is 17 residues long. The CDR3 here is CASSLGVLAGGINEQFF. The CDR3 bases are TGTGCCAGCAGCCTAGGTGTTCTAGCGGGAGGCATCAATGAGCAGTTCTTC.

This clone was counted once. The chain couples TRBV10-1 to TRBJ2-3, with TRBD2 identical over 10 bases. The CDR3 extends over 16 amino acids. Germline CDR1 and CDR2: WNHNN and SYGVQD (reference sequence). V lost 3 bases, J lost 8 bases, and 11 bases stayed unmatched. The CDR3 here is CASSEWTSGKLSTQYF. Here the CDR3 DNA reads TGCGCCAGCAGTGAATGGACTAGCGGAAAATTATCTACGCAGTATTTT.

This clone was recorded once. This sequence joins TRBV18 and TRBJ2-7; a weak D match, TRBD2 (5 bases). V lost 5 bases, J lost 1 base, and 9 bases lay in between. The germline V gene encodes CDR1 KGHSH and CDR2 LQKENI. The length of the CDR3 is 13 residues. For the CDR3, the DNA is TGTGCCAGCTCAGAGGGAAGATCCTACGAGCAGTACTTC. This sequence encodes CASSEGRSYEQYF.